This T cell receptor beta chain was recovered during a study of OX40 agonist ivuxolimab in advanced cancers. Study-wide context: Patients were infused with ivuxolimab every 2 weeks at 0.01 to 10 mg/kg. Partial responses were observed in three patients, of whom one had hepatocellular carcinoma and two had cutaneous melanoma. The study's findings and limits: More expanded clones were found, on average, in CD8+ than in CD4+ T cells.

Data came from immunoSEQ multiplex PCR; TCRdb stores just in-frame clones and leaves some out. This table has fewer than 70,000 clones, around 83% appearing once. On cycle 4 day 1 and cycle 7 day 1, as well as at baseline, blood was sampled. Trimming pared 6 bases from V and 7 bases from J, leaving 22 bases between. Germline V gene data show CDR1 as MNHEY and CDR2 as SMNVEV (reference sequence). The CDR3 contains 17 residues. This clone was observed a single time. Its antigen remains unidentified. This TCR derives from an adult with an advanced solid tumor such as melanoma, head and neck, liver or kidney cancer. The gene calls are TRBV27 and TRBJ1-6; D is ambiguous. The sample consisted of CD4+ or CD8+ T cells sorted from blood, taken in a trial of the OX40 agonist ivuxolimab. The DNA for the CDR3 is TGTGCCAGCAGCCCCGGGGTTTTGGCTTCGGAAAATTCACCCCTCCACTTT. Amino acid sequence: CASSPGVLASENSPLHF.